These T cell receptor beta chains were read from a single sample in a study of cytomegalovirus exposure and HLA in healthy donors. The assay was immunoSEQ multiplex PCR, and TCRdb's table has in-frame clones only and misses some. Among fewer than 300,000 clones listed, roughly 90% were seen once. Sequenced material: PBMCs. These receptors originate from a man between 35 and 55 years old in good health and CMV-seropositive. Each CDR3 is given with its conserved first and last residue. D genes are given only for firm matches. Clone size appears in some rows only: once, few, many, or a class for an expanded clone.

D gene: TRBD1
V gene: TRBV27
clone size: -
J gene: TRBJ2-5
CDR3 DNA: TGTGCCAGCAGTTTATATCAGGGGGCCCAAGAGACCCAGTACTTC
CDR3 protein: CASSLYQGAQETQYF

D gene: TRBD1
V gene: TRBV5-1
clone size: once
J gene: TRBJ1-1
CDR3 DNA: TGCGCCAGCAGCCAGGACAGGGGTGGGACTGAAGCTTTCTTT
CDR3 protein: CASSQDRGGTEAFF

D gene: TRBD2
V gene: TRBV4-1
clone size: -
J gene: TRBJ2-7
CDR3 DNA: TGCGCCAGCAGCCGAGGAGCGGGAGGGGGGGCCTACGAGCAGTACTTC
CDR3 protein: CASSRGAGGGAYEQYF

D gene: -
V gene: TRBV15
clone size: -
J gene: TRBJ2-7
CDR3 DNA: TGTGCCACCAGCGGAAGGCCCGGCAGGGGAGGGTACGAGCAGTACTTC
CDR3 protein: CATSGRPGRGGYEQYF

D gene: TRBD2
V gene: TRBV9
clone size: -
J gene: TRBJ2-7
CDR3 DNA: TGTGCCAGCAGCGCGGGAGGCTCCTACGAGCAGTACTTC
CDR3 protein: CASSAGGSYEQYF

D gene: TRBD1
V gene: TRBV11-2
clone size: -
J gene: TRBJ2-7
CDR3 DNA: TGTGCCAGCAGCTCCTTCGGACAGGGTTCCTACGAGCAGTACTTC
CDR3 protein: CASSSFGQGSYEQYF

D gene: TRBD1
V gene: TRBV28
clone size: -
J gene: TRBJ2-3
CDR3 DNA: TGTGCCAGCAGTTTATGGACGACAGGGTACACAGATACGCAGTATTTT
CDR3 protein: CASSLWTTGYTDTQYF

D gene: -
V gene: TRBV9
clone size: -
J gene: TRBJ2-3
CDR3 DNA: TGTGCCAGCAGCGTAGCTTGGGCCGATACGCAGTATTTT
CDR3 protein: CASSVAWADTQYF

D gene: -
V gene: TRBV19
clone size: -
J gene: TRBJ2-5
CDR3 DNA: TGTGCCACTGCAGTCTGGGGGGGCCGTATGGAGACCCAGTACTTC
CDR3 protein: CATAVWGGRMETQYF

D gene: TRBD2
V gene: TRBV2
clone size: -
J gene: TRBJ2-3
CDR3 DNA: TGTGCCAGCAGTCGATCTCTAGCGGGCGGCACAGATACGCAGTATTTT
CDR3 protein: CASSRSLAGGTDTQYF

D gene: -
V gene: TRBV7-2
clone size: -
J gene: TRBJ2-3
CDR3 DNA: TGTGCCAGCAGCTCCCAGGAGGGCCTGGGTACGCAGTATTTT
CDR3 protein: CASSSQEGLGTQYF